What follows are 5 T cell receptor beta chains derived from one specimen sequenced in a study of T-cell reconstitution after alpha-beta-depleted transplantation in children. The TCRbeta library was prepared with unique molecular identifiers. Each CDR3 protein gets one entry after TCRdb re-called the PCR reads with MiXCR. The data show about 980,000 distinct CDR3 sequences, with roughly 29% seen just once and 25% to 35% held by the top ten. The specimen was PBMCs, mostly from graft donor cells, collected 360 days after TCRalphabeta/CD19-depleted stem cell transplant. The receptors were gathered from a boy in the first two years of life who had a stem cell transplant for SCID, so the T cells may come from the graft donor.

The CDR3 bases are TGTGCCAGCAGGGACAGGGTTGGGGAGCTGTTTTTT. It translates to CASRDRVGELFF. J is TRBJ2-2 and V is TRBV12-3 or TRBV12-4, with 8 nucleotides matching TRBD1. Unmatched junction bases numbered 2, after V lost 6 bases and J lost 8 bases. This CDR3 comprises 12 residues.

A few counts support this clonotype. The chain couples TRBV5-1 to TRBJ2-1, with 9 bases aligning to TRBD1. Germline V CDR1 and CDR2: SGHRS, YFSETQ. With 4 bases clipped from V and 5 bases from J, the junction kept 7 bases outside the gene matches. The CDR3 has 15 amino acids. The CDR3 nucleotides are TGCGCCAGCAGCCCCCGGGACAGGGTTAACAATGAGCAGTTCTTC. It codes for CASSPRDRVNNEQFF.

The V gene is TRBV10-3, the J gene TRBJ2-7; D perhaps matches TRBD1 (6 bases). V shed 3 bases and J shed 1 base, with 13 bases lying between them. Germline V gene sequence: CDR1 ENHRY, CDR2 SYGVKD. The CDR3 has 15 residues. CDR3 residues: CAISDPGVWSYEQYF. CDR3 in DNA: TGTGCCATCAGTGACCCAGGGGTGTGGTCCTACGAGCAGTACTTC.

V gene TRBV2 combines with J gene TRBJ2-1; 7 bases agree with TRBD1. This CDR3 is 17 amino acids long. V shed 7 bases and J 3 bases; nucleotides not matched to a gene: 15. The germline CDR1 and CDR2 sequences are SNHLY and FYNNEI. This chain's CDR3 is CASNSEPTGFVYNEQFF. CDR3 coding DNA: TGTGCCAGCAACAGTGAACCGACAGGGTTCGTCTACAATGAGCAGTTCTTC.

J is TRBJ1-2 and V is TRBV27; 11 bases agree with TRBD1. The CDR3 sequence is 18 residues long. V lost 3 bases, J lost 4 bases, and 13 bases stayed unmatched. CDR1 and CDR2 from the germline V gene are MNHEY and SMNVEV (reference sequence). This chain's CDR3 is CASSLLSWDRGNTYGYTF. DNA of the CDR3: TGTGCCAGCAGTTTGTTAAGTTGGGACAGGGGGAATACCTATGGCTACACCTTC.